These 23 T cell receptor beta chains were all obtained from the same sample, sequenced in a study of T-cell reconstitution after alpha-beta-depleted transplantation in children. Preparation of the TCRbeta library involved a method that used unique molecular identifiers. MiXCR, applied by TCRdb to the PCR reads, yields one record per CDR3 protein. The sample includes 500,000 to 650,000 distinct CDR3 sequences, over 10% of them seen just once. Source: PBMCs, mostly from graft donor cells, taken 360 days after TCRalphabeta/CD19-depleted stem cell transplant. The receptors come from a male patient younger than 18 who had a stem cell transplant for acute myeloid leukemia, so the T cells may come from the graft donor.

This clonotype was counted a few times. The chain couples TRBV20-1 to TRBJ2-7, with D uncertain. The CDR3 spans 16 residues. The germline V and J ends were trimmed by 0 bases and 3 bases, with 18 bases remaining between them. The germline V gene has CDR1 DFQATT and CDR2 SNEGSKA (reference sequence). DNA of the CDR3: TGCAGTGCTAGAGATTTCGAGCACCCAGCGTTCTACGAGCAGTACTTC. Its protein is CSARDFEHPAFYEQYF.

This chain links TRBV18 with TRBJ2-7, with D tentatively TRBD2 (5 bases). CDR3 size: 13 residues. V lost 7 bases, J lost 6 bases, and 16 bases lay in between. The germline V gene encodes CDR1 KGHSH and CDR2 LQKENI. The CDR3 nucleotides are TGTGCCAGCTTAAGGACGGACTTCGGCGAGCAGTACTTC. Translated, it gives CASLRTDFGEQYF. Full variable domain (outside the CDR3, taken from reference TRBV18 and TRBJ2-7): NAGVMQNPRHLVRRRGQEARLRCSPMKGHSHVYWYRQLPEEGLKFMVYLQKENIIDESGMPKERFSAEFPKEGPSILRIQQVVRGDSAAYFCASLRTDFGEQYFGPGTRLTVT.

This clonotype has a handful of counts. For the CDR3, the DNA is TGTGCCAGCTCAACGGGGGAGTACGAGCAGTACTTC. This encodes CASSTGEYEQYF. The rearrangement links TRBV18 to TRBJ2-7, with TRBD2 as a possible D gene (6 bases). There are 12 residues in the CDR3. V lost 5 bases and J lost 4, with 9 bases in between. Germline V lookup: CDR1 KGHSH, CDR2 LQKENI. Combining the CDR3 with reference TRBV18 and TRBJ2-7 gives the whole variable domain NAGVMQNPRHLVRRRGQEARLRCSPMKGHSHVYWYRQLPEEGLKFMVYLQKENIIDESGMPKERFSAEFPKEGPSILRIQQVVRGDSAAYFCASSTGEYEQYFGPGTRLTVT.

The rearrangement uses TRBV20-1 and TRBJ2-2; perhaps TRBD2 as D (6 bases). The CDR3 sequence is 15 residues long. V was shortened by 2 bases and J by 3 bases, with 13 bases between the two germline ends. The germline gives CDR1 DFQATT, CDR2 SNEGSKA (reference sequence). CDR3: CSARTPGAYTGELFF. The CDR3 DNA follows: TGCAGTGCTAGAACGCCGGGAGCGTACACCGGGGAGCTGTTTTTT.

The V and J genes are TRBV11-2 and TRBJ2-7; D possibly corresponds to TRBD2 (6 bases). The germline V gene encodes CDR1 SGHAT and CDR2 FQNNGV. Trimming removed 1 base from V and 6 bases from J, with 16 bases in between. The CDR3 length is 15 residues. The CDR3 reads CASSLGVAGGSEQYF. CDR3 nucleotide sequence: TGTGCCAGCAGCTTAGGCGTTGCCGGGGGTAGCGAGCAGTACTTC.

This clonotype has a count of ten or more. This CDR3 is CASSPWSTGELFF. The CDR3 region has the DNA TGTGCCAGCAGCCCCTGGAGCACCGGGGAGCTGTTTTTT. The chain uses TRBV7-9 and TRBJ2-2; D is unclear. Germline-derived CDR1 and CDR2 are SEHNR and FQNEAQ (reference sequence). V gave up 5 bases and J gave up 4 bases, with 8 bases separating them. This CDR3 is built from 13 residues. Complete variable domain (other parts from reference TRBV7-9 and TRBJ2-2): DTGVSQNPRHKITKRGQNVTFRCDPISEHNRLYWYRQTLGQGPEFLTYFQNEAQLEKSRLLSDRFSAERPKGSFSTLEIQRTEQGDSAMYLCASSPWSTGELFFGEGSRLTVL.

This clonotype was observed a handful of times. The chain joins TRBV6-5 to TRBJ2-3, with D possibly being TRBD2 (5 bases). The CDR3 length is 12 residues. Trimming took off 8 bases at V and 7 bases at J, with 13 bases between the two ends. The germline V gene encodes CDR1 MNHEY and CDR2 SVGAGI. CDR3: CASGLSENTQYF. CDR3 DNA: TGTGCCAGCGGCCTTAGCGAGAATACGCAGTATTTT.

Only a few counts were recorded for this clonotype. The CDR3 reads CASSSWADPAYEQYF. The CDR3 coding sequence is TGTGCCAGCAGCTCCTGGGCCGATCCTGCCTACGAGCAGTACTTC. The V call is TRBV13, the J call TRBJ2-7; D gene unclear. The V end lost 4 bases, the J end lost 2 bases, and 15 bases lay between the germline ends. The CDR3 loop spans 15 amino acids. Per germline, CDR1 PRHDT and CDR2 FYEKMQ (reference sequence).

The rearrangement uses TRBV7-2 and TRBJ2-7, with 8 positions matching TRBD2. V shed 3 bases, J shed 1 base, and the junction held 5 bases outside the gene matches. Germline V gene data show CDR1 as SGHTA and CDR2 as FQGNSA. The CDR3 has 15 residues. CDR3 sequence (DNA): TGTGCCAGCAGCTTCCCTAGCGGGCTATCCTACGAGCAGTACTTC. It codes for CASSFPSGLSYEQYF.

This clonotype was recorded a few times. This chain joins TRBV28 and TRBJ1-2; TRBD1 matches at 7 bases. The length of the CDR3 is 15 residues. J lost 7 bases, V lost 3 bases, and 11 bases had no gene match. Germline V gene data show CDR1 as MDHEN and CDR2 as SYDVKM. The CDR3 protein is CASSFSDRELGGYTF. The CDR3 region has the DNA TGTGCCAGCAGTTTTAGCGACAGGGAACTAGGTGGCTACACCTTC.

CDR3 residues: CASSKELAVAYEQYF. The CDR3 region has the DNA TGTGCCAGTAGTAAGGAGTTAGCGGTAGCCTACGAGCAGTACTTC. The chain is built from TRBV19 and TRBJ2-7, with D possibly being TRBD2 (6 bases). Germline V gene data show CDR1 as LNHDA and CDR2 as SQIVND (reference sequence). With 4 bases removed from V and 2 bases from J, the gap between germline ends came to 15 bases. The CDR3 loop spans 15 amino acids.

V gene TRBV6-2 or TRBV6-3 combines with J gene TRBJ2-7; 7 bases align to TRBD1. With V trimmed by 6 bases and J by 2 bases, 7 bases remained unmatched. The CDR3 spans 14 residues. Germline lookup yields CDR1 MNHEY and CDR2 SVGEGT. CDR3 loop: CASSLTGSTYEQYF. In DNA, the CDR3 is TGTGCCAGCAGCTTGACAGGGTCCACCTACGAGCAGTACTTC.

The chain joins TRBV20-1 to TRBJ1-2; TRBD1 matches 8 bases. The germline gives CDR1 DFQATT, CDR2 SNEGSKA (reference sequence). The J segment lost 4 bases and the V segment lost 1 base, leaving 5 bases of the junction unmatched. The CDR3 is made up of 14 amino acids. CDR3 sequence: CSARARGHGYGYTF. DNA for the CDR3: TGCAGTGCTAGAGCCAGGGGGCATGGCTATGGCTACACCTTC.

This clonotype was seen at least ten times. V is TRBV14 and J is TRBJ2-7; D is unclear. Trimming removed 4 bases from V and 6 bases from J, with 13 bases in between. The CDR3 has 13 amino acids. The germline V gene encodes CDR1 SGHDN and CDR2 FVKESK. For the CDR3, the DNA is TGTGCCAGCAGCCCTAACATTGGGCGCGAGCAGTACTTC. Translating gives CASSPNIGREQYF. Variable domain in full (rest from reference TRBV14 and TRBJ2-7): EAGVTQFPSHSVIEKGQTVTLRCDPISGHDNLYWYRRVMGKEIKFLLHFVKESKQDESGMPNNRFLAERTGGTYSTLKVQPAELEDSGVYFCASSPNIGREQYFGPGTRLTVT.

The rearrangement joins TRBV20-1 to TRBJ2-5, with D perhaps matching TRBD2 (5 bases). Germline V gene data show CDR1 as DFQATT and CDR2 as SNEGSKA (reference sequence). The CDR3 has 14 amino acids. Trimming took off 3 bases at V and 4 bases at J, with 15 bases between the two ends. As DNA, the CDR3 is TGCAGTGCTAGTTCGGACGGGGTGGGAGAGACCCAGTACTTC. It encodes CSASSDGVGETQYF.

This chain connects TRBV5-1 to TRBJ2-7, with 9 bases aligning to TRBD2. The CDR3 is made up of 14 amino acids. Germline V CDR1 and CDR2: SGHRS, YFSETQ. Germline trimming cut 5 bases from V and 4 bases from J; bases unmatched to any gene: 7. CDR3 residues: CASRVSGRSYEQYF. DNA of the CDR3: TGCGCCAGCAGAGTTAGCGGGAGATCTTACGAGCAGTACTTC.

The V and J genes are TRBV4-2 and TRBJ2-2; D remains unclear. The V gene lost 1 base and the J gene lost 6 bases, with 6 bases spanning the gap. CDR3 size: 13 residues. Germline-derived CDR1 and CDR2 are LGHNA and YNFKEQ. In DNA form, the CDR3 reads TGTGCCAGCAGCCAAGTCGAACCCGGGGAGCTGTTTTTT. Encoded protein: CASSQVEPGELFF.

This clonotype appeared a few times. The J gene is TRBJ1-5, the V gene TRBV6-6; 8 nucleotides match TRBD1. Germline V CDR1 and CDR2: MNHNY, SVGAGI (reference sequence). This CDR3 is 13 amino acids long. With 6 bases clipped from V and 5 bases from J, the junction kept 3 bases outside the gene matches. The CDR3 loop reads CASRLQGDQPQHF. The CDR3 DNA sequence: TGTGCCAGCAGACTACAGGGGGATCAGCCCCAGCATTTT.

This clonotype showed up just a few times. V usage is TRBV10-3 and J usage is TRBJ2-1, with D maybe TRBD2 (6 bases). The CDR3 runs 16 residues. The germline CDR1 and CDR2 sequences are ENHRY and SYGVKD. V was shortened by 3 bases and J by 7 bases, with 19 bases between the two germline ends. As DNA, the CDR3 is TGTGCCATCAGTGACCTAGCCGGGAAGGAGGGGAATGAGCAGTTCTTC. Translating it yields CAISDLAGKEGNEQFF.

J is TRBJ1-2 and V is TRBV29-1, with 10 bases identical to TRBD1. After removal of 6 bases from V and 1 base from J, the junction contained 8 bases not matched to a gene. The CDR3 has 15 amino acids. CDR1 and CDR2 from the germline V gene are SQVTM and ANQGSEA. The CDR3, as DNA: TGCAGCGTCGGAGGGACAGGGGACGGTAACTATGGCTACACCTTC. It is translated as CSVGGTGDGNYGYTF.

The chain uses TRBV12-3 or TRBV12-4 and TRBJ1-5; possibly TRBD1 for D (6 bases). This CDR3 has 17 residues. Trimming took off 3 bases at V and 1 base at J, with 16 bases between the two ends. The CDR3 is CASSFDLGGLSNQPQHF. CDR3 sequence (DNA): TGTGCCAGCAGTTTCGATTTAGGGGGATTGAGCAATCAGCCCCAGCATTTT.

The genes are TRBV29-1 and TRBJ2-2; the D is unclear. V shed 6 bases and J shed 3 bases, with 8 bases lying between them. This CDR3 is built from 12 residues. CDR1 is SQVTM, CDR2 ANQGSEA, per germline. CDR3 in amino acids: CSVGWYTGELFF. The CDR3 region has the DNA TGCAGCGTGGGGTGGTACACCGGGGAGCTGTTTTTT.

Only one count was recorded for this clonotype. This sequence joins TRBV5-6 and TRBJ2-7; maybe TRBD1 (6 bases). Deletions cut 0 bases from V and 1 base from J, with 20 bases between. The CDR3 has 18 residues. The V gene's germline CDR1 is SGHDT and CDR2 YYEEEE. As DNA, the CDR3 is TGTGCCAGCAGCTTGGCACAGGGCTTACTACTCCTGTCCTACGAGCAGTACTTC. Protein: CASSLAQGLLLLSYEQYF.